One sample yielded the 29 T cell receptor beta chains listed below, sequenced in a study of molecular identifiers for immune sequencing clone quantification. TCRdb used MiXCR to reprocess the PCR reads, holding one entry per CDR3 protein. Of about 630,000 distinct CDR3 sequences listed, approximately 24% are singletons. Sequences were obtained from naive CD8+ T cells from blood, with Jurkat cell RNA spiked in. Subset: FACS-sorted CD8+CD4-CCR7+CD45RA+ naive T cells. The receptors stem from a human donor in good health. Some libraries in this study had Jurkat cell RNA spiked in.

This clonotype was seen ten or more times. This chain uses TRBV11-2 with TRBJ2-7; perhaps TRBD1 as D (6 bases). Germline V gene lookup returns CDR1 SGHAT and CDR2 FQNNGV. The ends were cut back, 5 bases at V and 2 bases at J, with 13 bases in the middle. This CDR3 contains 14 residues. CDR3 DNA: TGTGCCAGCAGCCCCGACAGGAACGCCTACGAGCAGTACTTC. Protein product: CASSPDRNAYEQYF. The full variable domain, completed using reference TRBV11-2 and TRBJ2-7, is EAGVAQSPRYKIIEKRQSVAFWCNPISGHATLYWYQQILGQGPKLLIQFQNNGVVDDSQLPKDRFSAERLKGVDSTLKIQPAKLEDSAVYLCASSPDRNAYEQYFGPGTRLTVT.

This clonotype was recorded a few times. The rearrangement uses TRBV4-1 and TRBJ2-3; a possible D gene is TRBD2 (5 bases). CDR3 size: 16 residues. From germline, CDR1 is MGHRA and CDR2 YSYEKL. Trimming pared 5 bases from V and 0 bases from J, leaving 15 bases between. CDR3 DNA sequence: TGCGCCAGCAGCAAGGGAGATCTACAGAGCACAGATACGCAGTATTTT. This sequence encodes CASSKGDLQSTDTQYF.

This clonotype was found a few times. The rearrangement links TRBV28 to TRBJ1-5, with D possibly matching TRBD1 (6 bases). CDR1 is MDHEN and CDR2 is SYDVKM in the germline V gene. Between the trimmed V and J ends, which lost 7 bases and 4 bases, there was a span of 14 bases. This CDR3 comprises 14 residues. CDR3 sequence: CASNPGTPNQPQHF. The CDR3 region has the DNA TGTGCCAGCAACCCCGGGACACCAAATCAGCCCCAGCATTTT.

This clonotype was recorded at least ten times. The chain joins TRBV7-3 to TRBJ2-1; no firm D call. The germline CDR1 and CDR2 sequences are SGHTA and FQGTGA. V was pared by 4 bases and J by 2 bases, with 15 bases between. The CDR3 spans 16 residues. In nucleotides, the CDR3 is TGTGCCAGCAGCTCCCGTGAAGCCCATACCTACAATGAGCAGTTCTTC. It encodes CASSSREAHTYNEQFF.

The V gene is TRBV30, the J gene TRBJ1-2; perhaps TRBD1 as D (5 bases). The CDR3 covers 15 residues. V lost 3 bases to trimming and J lost 1 base, with 15 bases between them. Germline lookup yields CDR1 GTSNPN and CDR2 SVGIG (reference sequence). The CDR3: CAWRWGDSNNYGYTF. The CDR3 DNA is TGTGCCTGGAGATGGGGGGACTCCAATAACTATGGCTACACCTTC.

DNA of the CDR3: TGTGCCAGCAGTGAACTAGGACCTCGAGAGCAGTACTTC. It codes for CASSELGPREQYF. J is TRBJ2-7 and V is TRBV6-1; D gene uncertain. This CDR3 comprises 13 residues. Trimming removed 2 bases from V and 7 bases from J, with 12 bases in between. The V gene's germline CDR1 is MNHNS and CDR2 SASEGT.

This clonotype was detected a few times. This chain links TRBV5-6 with TRBJ1-5, with D tentatively TRBD1 (5 bases). The ends were cut back, 4 bases at V and 7 bases at J, with 15 bases in the middle. The CDR3 is made up of 14 amino acids. Germline V CDR1 and CDR2: SGHDT, YYEEEE. The CDR3 here is CASSKTAFGQPQHF. The CDR3 DNA is TGTGCCAGCAGCAAGACAGCTTTCGGGCAGCCCCAGCATTTT.

The table lists this clonotype with many counts. V gene TRBV6-6 combines with J gene TRBJ1-5, with D possibly being TRBD1 (5 bases). With 5 bases removed from V and 7 bases from J, the gap between germline ends came to 9 bases. There are 12 residues in the CDR3. Germline CDR1 reads MNHNY; CDR2 reads SVGAGI (reference sequence). The CDR3: CASSAGFQPQHF. DNA for the CDR3: TGTGCCAGCAGTGCAGGGTTCCAGCCCCAGCATTTT.

CDR3 nucleotides: TGTGCCACCCTAGGACAGCAGTACTTC. Amino acid sequence: CATLGQQYF. This chain connects TRBV24-1 to TRBJ2-5; D might be TRBD1 (6 bases). Trimming cost V 9 bases and J 11 bases, with 9 bases left between them. Looked up from germline, CDR1 is KGHDR and CDR2 is SFDVKD. This CDR3 spans 9 amino acids.

As concerns this clonotype: It may be a read error: a sequence one base away is much more abundant. The chain employs TRBV14 and TRBJ1-1; no clear D gene. The CDR3 loop spans 14 amino acids. Trimming took 1 base from V and 10 from J, leaving 16 bases between them. Per the germline V gene, CDR1 is SGHDN and CDR2 is FVKESK. This CDR3 is CASSQVWREPLAFF. CDR3 sequence (DNA): TGTGCCAGCAGCCAAGTTTGGCGGGAGCCTCTAGCTTTCTTT.

On this clonotype: A much bigger clone sits one base away, suggesting this may be a read error. The V call is TRBV6-1, the J call TRBJ2-7, with D uncertain. Germline V gene lookup returns CDR1 MNHNS and CDR2 SASEGT. CDR3 length: 14 amino acids. CDR3 nucleotides: TGTGCCAGCAGTGAAATCCAGGCGGACGGCGAGCAGTGCTTC. Its translation: CASSEIQADGEQCF.

The rearrangement links TRBV4-1 to TRBJ2-7; D gene uncertain. This CDR3 is 14 amino acids long. V lost 1 base and J 2 bases, leaving 9 bases between the germline ends. Per germline, CDR1 MGHRA and CDR2 YSYEKL. CDR3 in amino acids: CASSQGTAAYEQYF. The CDR3 nucleotides are TGCGCCAGCAGCCAAGGAACCGCGGCCTACGAGCAGTACTTC.

This clonotype was seen at least ten times. This chain uses TRBV29-1 with TRBJ2-5; TRBD2 might be the D (6 bases). Per the germline V gene, CDR1 is SQVTM and CDR2 is ANQGSEA. This CDR3 contains 12 residues. With 3 bases removed from V and 2 bases from J, the gap between germline ends came to 7 bases. The DNA of the CDR3 is TGCAGCGTTGAGCGGGAACAAGAGACCCAGTACTTC. Residues: CSVEREQETQYF.

Regarding this clonotype: A read error may explain this, as a much larger clone is one base away. The conserved closing phenylalanine or tryptophan is absent in this CDR3, likely reflecting a read error. The chain is built from TRBV29-1 and TRBJ2-7; TRBD1 might be the D (6 bases). The V end lost 7 bases, the J end lost 6 bases, and 16 bases lay between the germline ends. The CDR3 is made up of 12 amino acids. CDR1 SQVTM and CDR2 ANQGSEA come from the germline V gene. The CDR3: CSALAGGGEQYS. In nucleotides, the CDR3 is TGCAGCGCCCTAGCTGGGGGCGGCGAGCAGTACTCC.

This clonotype was seen at least ten times. This CDR3 is CASSPGPTSYEQYF. The CDR3 DNA is TGTGCCAGCAGCCCGGGACCGACTTCCTACGAGCAGTACTTC. The chain recombines TRBV3-1 with TRBJ2-7, with D possibly called TRBD1 or TRBD2 (5 bases each). Germline assignment: CDR1 LGHDT and CDR2 YNNKEL (reference sequence). The CDR3 runs 14 residues. V dropped 4 bases and J dropped 1 base, with 11 bases sitting between them.

For this clonotype: A read error is likely, as this CDR3 ends without the conserved phenylalanine or tryptophan. The V and J genes are TRBV29-1 and TRBJ1-1; D is unresolved. CDR1 is SQVTM, CDR2 ANQGSEA, per germline. Trimming removed 3 bases from V and 0 bases from J, with 17 bases in between. This CDR3 comprises 16 residues. DNA of the CDR3: TGCAGCGTTGAGATGTACGGGGAAAGCATGAACACTGAAGCTTTCGTT. Translated: CSVEMYGESMNTEAFV.

This clonotype was seen ten or more times. The V gene is TRBV4-2, the J gene TRBJ2-3, with TRBD2 matching over 7 bases. The CDR3 loop spans 16 amino acids. The V gene end was trimmed by 0 bases and the J gene end by 6 bases; junction bases not matched to a gene: 9. The germline CDR1 and CDR2 sequences are LGHNA and YNFKEQ. CDR3 nucleotide sequence: TGTGCCAGCAGCCAAGATTGGGGACTACCGAGGGATACGCAGTATTTT. This sequence encodes CASSQDWGLPRDTQYF.

In this sample, this clonotype turned up many times. The V and J genes are TRBV29-1 and TRBJ2-3; D is tentatively TRBD1 or TRBD2 (5 bases each). The germline V gene encodes CDR1 SQVTM and CDR2 ANQGSEA. The V and J ends lost 5 bases and 6 bases respectively, with 12 bases between them. The CDR3 runs 12 residues. CDR3 region: CSVFTRGDTQYF. CDR3 DNA: TGCAGCGTTTTTACTAGGGGTGATACGCAGTATTTT.

The chain has TRBV12-3 or TRBV12-4 and TRBJ2-7; a possible D gene is TRBD2 (5 bases). Trimming shortened V by 3 bases and J by 0 bases, and 9 bases separated the two germline ends. The CDR3 consists of 14 residues. The CDR3 DNA reads as TGTGCCAGCAGTTTCGGACTGGGCTCCTACGAGCAGTACTTC. Translation: CASSFGLGSYEQYF.

A remark on this clonotype: A junction boundary mismatches the germline segment, possibly from a read error. The chain uses TRBV7-9 and TRBJ2-4; 7 positions match TRBD1. Germline lookup yields CDR1 SEHNR and CDR2 FQNEAQ (reference sequence). CDR3 length: 14 amino acids. The CDR3 loop is CASSLGGGKNIPPF. Here the CDR3 DNA reads TGTGCCAGCAGCTTAGGAGGGGGCAAAAACATTCCGCCCTTC.

J is TRBJ2-2 and V is TRBV19, with D possibly TRBD2 on 6 matching bases. V shed 5 bases and J shed 6 bases, with 10 bases lying between them. CDR3 length: 13 amino acids. Germline values: CDR1 LNHDA, CDR2 SQIVND (reference sequence). This chain's CDR3 is CASSLLASGELFF. CDR3 sequence (DNA): TGTGCCAGTAGTCTCCTAGCGTCCGGGGAGCTGTTTTTT.

With respect to this clonotype: Here the CDR3 omits its conserved ending phenylalanine or tryptophan, so a read error is the likely source. Because the CDR3's place on the DNA is in doubt, the DNA is left out and the CDR3 is given as listed by TCRdb. The V and J genes are TRBV4-3 and TRBJ2-1; TRBD1 was called by the table and not checked on the DNA. The CDR3 has 14 residues if both end residues are counted. The V gene's germline CDR1 is LGHNA and CDR2 YSLEER. The CDR3 loop reads CASSLGQLYNERFS.

The gene calls are TRBV28 and TRBJ2-7, with D perhaps TRBD1 or TRBD2 (5 bases each). Germline V lookup: CDR1 MDHEN, CDR2 SYDVKM. The CDR3 is 18 amino acids. V was shortened by 5 bases and J by 2 bases, with 25 bases between the two germline ends. The CDR3 DNA reads as TGTGCCAGCAGTGGCCTCCGGGACCCCGGTTTCCGGCCCTACGAGCAGTACTTC. This encodes CASSGLRDPGFRPYEQYF.

A word on this clonotype: Possible read error: a much larger clone is one base away. The chain joins TRBV13 to TRBJ1-5; weak D call: TRBD1 (6 bases). This CDR3 has 13 amino acids. Germline CDR1 is PRHDT and CDR2 is FYEKMQ (reference sequence). V was trimmed by 5 bases and J by 6 bases, leaving 11 bases between them. CDR3 region: CASSAGEGQPQHF. DNA for the CDR3: TGTGCCAGCAGCGCAGGGGAGGGTCAGCCCCAGCATTTT. Filled out from reference TRBV13 and TRBJ1-5, the complete variable domain reads AAGVIQSPRHLIKEKRETATLKCYPIPRHDTVYWYQQGPGQDPQFLISFYEKMQSDKGSIPDRFSAQQFSDYHSELNMSSLELGDSALYFCASSAGEGQPQHFGDGTRLSIL.

The V and J genes are TRBV13 and TRBJ1-5; D gene unclear. This CDR3 has 15 residues. Germline lookup yields CDR1 PRHDT and CDR2 FYEKMQ (reference sequence). V lost 2 bases, J lost 0 bases, and 8 bases lay in between. The CDR3 spells CASSLSETSNQPQHF. CDR3 sequence (DNA): TGTGCCAGCAGCTTATCAGAGACTAGCAATCAGCCCCAGCATTTT.

As regards this clonotype: A junction boundary mismatches the germline segment, possibly from a read error. The V and J genes are TRBV30 and TRBJ2-6; D possibly corresponds to TRBD1 (5 bases). The CDR3 consists of 17 residues. CDR1 is GTSNPN, CDR2 SVGIG, per germline (reference sequence). The CDR3 loop reads CAWSAYKKGSGANVPTF. The CDR3 DNA follows: TGTGCCTGGAGTGCGTATAAAAAGGGCTCTGGGGCCAACGTCCCGACTTTC.

This clonotype was recorded a few times. This chain joins TRBV27 and TRBJ1-1; maybe TRBD1 (6 bases). The CDR3 contains 14 residues. Germline V gene lookup returns CDR1 MNHEY and CDR2 SMNVEV (reference sequence). Trimming pared 3 bases from V and 3 bases from J, leaving 11 bases between. CDR3 amino acids: CASSLGGTYTEAFF. As DNA, the CDR3 is TGTGCCAGCAGTTTGGGCGGGACATACACTGAAGCTTTCTTT.

Comment on this clonotype: With a much larger clone just one base away, this may be a read error. The CDR3 ends on some other residue instead of the conserved phenylalanine or tryptophan, so this is likely a read error. The chain recombines TRBV14 with TRBJ1-6; D is possibly TRBD1 (5 bases). V lost 2 bases to trimming and J lost 7 bases, with 12 bases between them. The CDR3 is made up of 15 amino acids. Per germline, CDR1 SGHDN and CDR2 FVKESK. The CDR3 region is CASSQTRAMNSPLHL. CDR3 sequence (DNA): TGTGCCAGCAGCCAAACCAGGGCTATGAATTCACCCCTCCACCTT.

In the case of this clonotype: At one boundary the junction diverges from the germline segment, which might be a read error. The genes are TRBV6-6 and TRBJ2-1; no clear D gene. The germline V gene has CDR1 MNHNY and CDR2 SVGAGI (reference sequence). CDR3 length: 16 amino acids. The CDR3 spells CASSPIPRPGYNEQSF. The CDR3 region has the DNA TGTGCCAGCAGTCCAATACCTAGACCCGGTTACAATGAGCAGTCCTTC.